These 31 T cell receptor beta chains were all obtained from the same sample, sequenced in a study of blood T cells in healthy people across ages (dated by TCRdb to between 2015 and 2017). The library was obtained by 5' RACE. Sequencing used an Illumina HiSeq 2500. The second PCR ran for about 6 to 11 cycles and used a J-beta primer mix along with a sample-barcoded 5' primer. TCRdb trimmed public reads at Q25 via fastp, called clones via MiXCR and kept in-frame beta chains. Every distinct CDR3 protein forms one entry, paired with its most common genes and DNA. In all, the sample holds approximately 800,000 distinct CDR3 sequences, and 30% to 45% of those were seen once. Approximately 13% of the sample lies in the top ten. The sequenced material came from blood. The receptor set was obtained from a man aged 18-30 years in good health.

For this clonotype: A much larger clone sits a single nucleotide away, making a read error possible. The genes are TRBV4-2 and TRBJ2-6; D unclear. Germline-derived CDR1 and CDR2 are LGHNA and YNFKEQ. The CDR3 covers 16 residues. Here the CDR3 reads CASGQVGNTGANVLTF. CDR3 DNA sequence: TGTGCCAGCGGCCAAGTGGGGAATACTGGGGCCAACGTCCTGACTTTC.

Note on this clonotype: This may stem from a read error, because a much larger clone lies one nucleotide away. This chain joins TRBV12-3 or TRBV12-4 and TRBJ2-3, with D perhaps matching TRBD1 (8 bases). CDR3 size: 15 residues. The CDR3 DNA reads as TGTGCCAGCAGCTACAGGGGGGGAGGCACAGAGACGCAGTATTTT. This sequence encodes CASSYRGGGTETQYF.

This clonotype was detected ten times or more. V usage is TRBV7-2 and J usage is TRBJ2-5; D ambiguous. Trimming shortened V by 5 bases and J by 2 bases, and 12 bases separated the two germline ends. This CDR3 region has 14 residues. Germline-derived CDR1 and CDR2 are SGHTA and FQGNSA. CDR3 bases: TGTGCCAGCAGCCCCCGGTATGGTCAAGAGACCCAGTACTTC. Translation gives CASSPRYGQETQYF.

The J gene is TRBJ2-7, the V gene TRBV7-9, with D tentatively TRBD2 (5 bases). The CDR3 consists of 15 residues. Germline V CDR1 and CDR2: SEHNR, FQNEAQ (reference sequence). V was pared by 1 base and J by 7 bases, with 17 bases between. The CDR3 sequence is CASSLVSGTYNEQYF. CDR3 nucleotide sequence: TGTGCCAGCAGCTTAGTTTCGGGAACCTACAATGAGCAGTACTTC. The whole variable domain, filled in from reference TRBV7-9 and TRBJ2-7, reads DTGVSQNPRHKITKRGQNVTFRCDPISEHNRLYWYRQTLGQGPEFLTYFQNEAQLEKSRLLSDRFSAERPKGSFSTLEIQRTEQGDSAMYLCASSLVSGTYNEQYFGPGTRLTVT.

The CDR3 region is CASRTGQNTEAFF. CDR3 nucleotides: TGTGCCAGCAGGACGGGACAGAACACTGAAGCTTTCTTT. This chain uses TRBV12-3 or TRBV12-4 with TRBJ1-1; tentative D call: TRBD1 (6 bases). With 6 bases removed from V and 1 base from J, the gap between germline ends came to 9 bases. The CDR3 length is 13 residues.

The rearrangement joins TRBV5-5 to TRBJ1-1; the D is unclear. From germline, CDR1 is SGHKS and CDR2 YYEKEE (reference sequence). The CDR3 has 14 amino acids. Between the trimmed V and J ends, which lost 2 bases and 3 bases, there was a span of 11 bases. The CDR3 DNA follows: TGTGCCAGCAGCTTCCAATCAGAGGACACTGAAGCTTTCTTT. Protein product: CASSFQSEDTEAFF.

This clonotype was seen ten or more times. The chain combines TRBV7-2 with TRBJ2-7, with 12 bases matching TRBD2. The V and J ends lost 1 base and 10 bases, in that order; junction bases with no gene match: 14. CDR3 length: 17 residues. Germline V CDR1 and CDR2: SGHTA, FQGNSA. This CDR3 reads CASSLEPGLAGLSLQYF. In DNA form, the CDR3 reads TGTGCCAGCAGCTTAGAGCCGGGACTAGCGGGCTTGAGTCTCCAGTACTTC.

The chain joins TRBV5-1 to TRBJ2-5; D is undetermined. This CDR3 comprises 10 residues. The germline CDR1 and CDR2 sequences are SGHRS and YFSETQ. The V end lost 8 bases, the J end lost 2 bases, and 4 bases lay between the germline ends. The CDR3 spells CARVQETQYF. The CDR3, as DNA: TGCGCCAGGGTACAAGAGACCCAGTACTTC.

The V gene is TRBV15, the J gene TRBJ2-7, with D perhaps TRBD2 (6 bases). Trimming cost V 4 bases and J 7 bases, with 20 bases left between them. Per germline, CDR1 LNHNV and CDR2 YYDKDF (reference sequence). The CDR3 sequence is 15 residues long. CDR3: CATSKGTVPPREQYF. In DNA form, the CDR3 reads TGTGCCACCAGCAAGGGGACTGTACCACCTAGAGAGCAGTACTTC.

V and J are TRBV14 and TRBJ2-3; D is undetermined. From germline, CDR1 is SGHDN and CDR2 FVKESK. This CDR3 is 13 amino acids long. Trimming removed 0 bases from V and 6 bases from J, with 7 bases in between. In DNA form, the CDR3 reads TGTGCCAGCAGCCAAGACCTCAAGGATACGCAGTATTTT. This codes for CASSQDLKDTQYF. The complete variable domain, with remaining parts taken from reference TRBV14 and TRBJ2-3, reads EAGVTQFPSHSVIEKGQTVTLRCDPISGHDNLYWYRRVMGKEIKFLLHFVKESKQDESGMPNNRFLAERTGGTYSTLKVQPAELEDSGVYFCASSQDLKDTQYFGPGTRLTVL.

The chain joins TRBV20-1 to TRBJ2-1; weak D call: TRBD2 (5 bases). The V end was cut by 5 bases, the J end by 0 bases, with 11 bases between. Germline CDR1 reads DFQATT; CDR2 reads SNEGSKA (reference sequence). The CDR3 totals 14 residues. This CDR3 is CSAEGPSSYNEQFF. The CDR3 coding sequence is TGCAGTGCTGAGGGTCCGAGCTCCTACAATGAGCAGTTCTTC.

About this clonotype: A much larger clonotype is one base distant, so this may be a read error. This chain joins TRBV10-3 and TRBJ2-1; unclear D gene. CDR1 is ENHRY, CDR2 SYGVKD, per germline. The germline V and J ends were trimmed by 6 bases and 5 bases, with 14 bases remaining between them. This CDR3 is 14 amino acids long. CDR3 in DNA: TGTGCCATCAGGCTCAGGTCCCCACACAATGAGCAGTTCTTC. This sequence encodes CAIRLRSPHNEQFF.

The chain uses TRBV6-5 and TRBJ1-5; D is unresolved. The CDR3 consists of 14 residues. Germline V gene data show CDR1 as MNHEY and CDR2 as SVGAGI. The germline V and J ends were trimmed by 5 bases and 1 base, with 9 bases remaining between them. The CDR3 is CASSGERSNQPQHF. CDR3 DNA: TGTGCCAGCAGTGGGGAAAGGAGCAATCAGCCCCAGCATTTT.

The chain links TRBV6-1 to TRBJ2-3, with a weak D call TRBD2 (5 bases). In germline, CDR1 is MNHNS, CDR2 SASEGT. V lost 7 bases, J lost 0 bases, and 17 bases lay in between. The CDR3 contains 16 residues. Written as DNA, the CDR3 is TGTGCCAGCACTCACCGGGGTTTTACTAGCACAGATACGCAGTATTTT. This codes for CASTHRGFTSTDTQYF.

This clonotype was seen more than once but under ten times. The rearrangement uses TRBV12-3 or TRBV12-4 and TRBJ2-1; D is perhaps TRBD2 (6 bases). The CDR3 loop spans 16 amino acids. V was cut by 6 bases and J by 9 bases, with 24 bases left in between. For the CDR3, the DNA is TGTGCCAGCAGCGGCGGCACCGGGAGATTTATTCGTGAGCAGTTCTTC. Translation: CASSGGTGRFIREQFF.

The chain links TRBV5-1 to TRBJ1-3; TRBD1 matches 7 bases. CDR3 size: 14 residues. CDR1 is SGHRS and CDR2 is YFSETQ in the germline V gene. V dropped 4 bases and J dropped 3; count of bases not matched to a gene: 4. The CDR3, as DNA: TGCGCCAGCAGCCCGGGACAGCTTGGAAACACCATATATTTT. It yields the protein CASSPGQLGNTIYF.

The V call is TRBV6-5, the J call TRBJ2-2; no reliable D call. CDR3 size: 13 residues. Germline V CDR1 and CDR2: MNHEY, SVGAGI. V shed 6 bases and J shed 5 bases, with 10 bases lying between them. The CDR3 loop reads CASSQIHTGELFF. CDR3 DNA: TGTGCCAGCAGCCAAATTCATACCGGGGAGCTGTTTTTT.

Here the CDR3 reads CASRHDRGPSPLHF. CDR3 coding DNA: TGTGCCAGCAGACACGACAGGGGTCCTTCACCCCTCCACTTT. The chain combines TRBV6-6 with TRBJ1-6; TRBD1 matches at 8 bases. The CDR3 has 14 residues. Germline CDR1 reads MNHNY; CDR2 reads SVGAGI (reference sequence). The V and J ends lost 6 bases and 9 bases, in that order; junction bases with no gene match: 7.

The chain employs TRBV12-3 or TRBV12-4 and TRBJ2-7; perhaps TRBD1 as D (7 bases). V dropped 3 bases and J dropped 0 bases, with 21 bases sitting between them. This CDR3 region has 18 residues. The CDR3 nucleotides are TGTGCCAGCAGTTTGGGGGGACAGCTTGCTCCCGGCTCCTACGAGCAGTACTTC. Amino acids: CASSLGGQLAPGSYEQYF.

The V gene is TRBV20-1, the J gene TRBJ1-2; 9 bases match TRBD1. V dropped 5 bases and J dropped 6; count of bases not matched to a gene: 7. The CDR3 covers 13 residues. Looked up from germline, CDR1 is DFQATT and CDR2 is SNEGSKA (reference sequence). CDR3 coding DNA: TGCAGTGCTGGGGGGACAGGGTTGCATGGCTACACCTTC. Amino acid sequence: CSAGGTGLHGYTF.

The chain joins TRBV4-3 to TRBJ2-3; D is perhaps TRBD1 or TRBD2 (5 bases each). Deletions cut 1 base from V and 2 bases from J, with 13 bases between. The CDR3 is made up of 16 amino acids. CDR1 and CDR2 from the germline V gene are LGHNA and YSLEER. The CDR3 DNA reads as TGCGCCAGCAGCCAAGTGTGGAAAGGGACCACAGATACGCAGTATTTT. Encoded protein: CASSQVWKGTTDTQYF.

This clonotype was seen more than once but under ten times. The chain recombines TRBV12-5 with TRBJ2-7, with D possibly being TRBD2 (6 bases). The CDR3 is made up of 12 amino acids. From germline, CDR1 is LGHNT and CDR2 FRNRAP. Trimming cost V 5 bases and J 7 bases, with 12 bases left between them. This chain's CDR3 is CASGGGLKEQYF. Here the CDR3 DNA reads TGTGCTAGTGGTGGGGGACTTAAAGAGCAGTACTTC.

The genes are TRBV12-3 or TRBV12-4 and TRBJ2-7; 8 nucleotides match TRBD1. Germline trimming cut 4 bases from V and 4 bases from J; bases unmatched to any gene: 9. This CDR3 is built from 15 residues. The CDR3 region has the DNA TGTGCCAGCAGTTCTAATGTGGACAGGGTATACGAGCAGTACTTC. Its translation is CASSSNVDRVYEQYF.

The CDR3, as DNA: TGCGCCAGCAGCCAAGATCGGTTTGGGGGACAGGGGGCTCAGCCCCAGCATTTT. Translation: CASSQDRFGGQGAQPQHF. V is TRBV4-3 and J is TRBJ1-5; 12 bases line up with TRBD1. This CDR3 has 18 residues. Looked up from germline, CDR1 is LGHNA and CDR2 is YSLEER. V lost 0 bases to trimming and J lost 6 bases; unmatched junction nucleotides: 9.

This sequence joins TRBV27 and TRBJ1-6; tentatively, D is TRBD1 (6 bases). The CDR3 is 15 amino acids. Trimming took 4 bases from V and 14 from J, leaving 21 bases between them. The germline V gene encodes CDR1 MNHEY and CDR2 SMNVEV (reference sequence). CDR3 coding DNA: TGTGCCAGCAGTTATCGCGAGGGGGTGATGGTGACCCTCCACTTT. Translated, it gives CASSYREGVMVTLHF.

This clonotype turned up a few times. This chain connects TRBV4-1 to TRBJ2-3; 8 bases fit TRBD1. The CDR3 sequence is 16 residues long. Looked up from germline, CDR1 is MGHRA and CDR2 is YSYEKL. V gave up 2 bases and J gave up 6 bases; unmatched junction bases: 10. CDR3 sequence: CASSQRAGGAPDTQYF. As DNA, the CDR3 is TGCGCCAGCAGCCAAAGGGCAGGGGGCGCCCCCGATACGCAGTATTTT.

This clonotype was observed a few times. The genes are TRBV6-2 or TRBV6-3 and TRBJ1-1; D remains ambiguous. Deletions cut 2 bases from V and 0 bases from J, with 7 bases between. Germline lookup yields CDR1 MNHEY and CDR2 SVGEGT. The CDR3 is 14 residues long. The CDR3 DNA follows: TGTGCCAGCAGTTACCCCGGTCTGAACACTGAAGCTTTCTTT. It codes for CASSYPGLNTEAFF.

The chain carries TRBV20-1 and TRBJ2-1; weak D call: TRBD2 (6 bases). The CDR3 covers 13 residues. Trimming left V 3 bases short and J 8 bases short, with 14 bases between. Germline V lookup: CDR1 DFQATT, CDR2 SNEGSKA (reference sequence). CDR3 amino acids: CSASAGRGDEQFF. As DNA, the CDR3 is TGCAGTGCTAGTGCGGGACGAGGCGATGAGCAGTTCTTC.

This chain connects TRBV5-4 to TRBJ1-2, with 10 bases fitting TRBD1. Germline values: CDR1 SGHNT, CDR2 YYREEE (reference sequence). V dropped 3 bases and J dropped 4; count of bases not matched to a gene: 15. CDR3 length equals 18 residues. In DNA form, the CDR3 reads TGTGCCAGCAGCTCGAAGGGTTTCCTGGACAGGGGGGGCTATGGCTACACCTTC. Amino acid sequence: CASSSKGFLDRGGYGYTF.

This clonotype was observed at least ten times. The gene calls are TRBV9 and TRBJ2-1; tentatively, D is TRBD2 (5 bases). Trimming removed 4 bases from V and 8 bases from J, with 19 bases in between. CDR1 and CDR2 from the germline V gene are SGDLS and YYNGEE. CDR3 length equals 15 residues. The CDR3, as DNA: TGTGCCAGCAGCACCACGGACTGGGATTTGGATGAGCAGTTCTTC. Translation: CASSTTDWDLDEQFF.

As concerns this clonotype: Germline and junction disagree at one end, which may indicate a read error. The chain recombines TRBV3-1 with TRBJ2-3, with D possibly TRBD1 on 6 matching bases. Germline V CDR1 and CDR2: LGHDT, YNNKEL (reference sequence). CDR3 length equals 15 residues. CDR3 coding DNA: TGTGCCAGCAGCCAAAGTGGACAGCACACAGATACGCAGTATTTC. As protein: CASSQSGQHTDTQYF.